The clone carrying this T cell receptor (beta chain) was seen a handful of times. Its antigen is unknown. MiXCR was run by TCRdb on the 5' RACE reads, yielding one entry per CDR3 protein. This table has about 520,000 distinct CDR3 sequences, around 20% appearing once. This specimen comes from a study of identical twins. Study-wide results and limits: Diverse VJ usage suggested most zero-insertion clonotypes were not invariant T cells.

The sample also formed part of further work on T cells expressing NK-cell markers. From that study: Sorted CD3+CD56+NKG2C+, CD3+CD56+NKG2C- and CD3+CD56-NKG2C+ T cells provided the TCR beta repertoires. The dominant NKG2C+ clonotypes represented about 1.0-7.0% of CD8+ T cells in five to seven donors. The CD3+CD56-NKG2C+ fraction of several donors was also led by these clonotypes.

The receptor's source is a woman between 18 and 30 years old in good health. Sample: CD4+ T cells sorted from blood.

The DNA of the CDR3 is TGTGCCAGCAGTTTAGGGACAGCGCTATCTGATACGCAGTATTTT. This translates into CASSLGTALSDTQYF. The chain joins TRBV12-3 or TRBV12-4 to TRBJ2-3, with D perhaps TRBD1 (6 bases). The CDR3 runs to 15 residues. Deletions cut 1 base from V and 6 bases from J, with 14 bases between.